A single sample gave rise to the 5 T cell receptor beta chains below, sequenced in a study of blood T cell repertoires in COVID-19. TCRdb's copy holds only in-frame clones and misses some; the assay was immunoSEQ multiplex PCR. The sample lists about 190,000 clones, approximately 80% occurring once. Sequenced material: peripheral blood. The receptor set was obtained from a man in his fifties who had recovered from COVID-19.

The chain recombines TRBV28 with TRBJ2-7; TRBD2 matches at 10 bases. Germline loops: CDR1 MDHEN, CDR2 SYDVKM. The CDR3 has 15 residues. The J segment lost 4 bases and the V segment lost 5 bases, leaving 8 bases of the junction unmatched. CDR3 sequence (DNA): TGTGCCAGCAGTCACCTAGCGGGAGAAGTATACGAGCAGTACTTC. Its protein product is CASSHLAGEVYEQYF.

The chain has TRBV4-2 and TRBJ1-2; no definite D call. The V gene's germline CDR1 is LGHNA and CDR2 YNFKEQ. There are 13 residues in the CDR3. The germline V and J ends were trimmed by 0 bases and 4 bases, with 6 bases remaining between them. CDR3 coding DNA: TGTGCCAGCAGCCAAGACAATCCCTATGGCTACACCTTC. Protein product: CASSQDNPYGYTF.

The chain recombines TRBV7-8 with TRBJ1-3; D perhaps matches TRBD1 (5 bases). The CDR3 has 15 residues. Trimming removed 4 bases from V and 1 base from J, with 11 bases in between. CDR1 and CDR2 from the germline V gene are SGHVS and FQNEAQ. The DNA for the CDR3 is TGTGCCAGCAGCTATCAGGCAGGGTCTGGAAACACCATATATTTT. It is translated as CASSYQAGSGNTIYF.

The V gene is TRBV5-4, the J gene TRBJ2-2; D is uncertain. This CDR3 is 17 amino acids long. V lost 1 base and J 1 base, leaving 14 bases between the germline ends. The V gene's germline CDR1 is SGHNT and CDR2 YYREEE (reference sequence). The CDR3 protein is CASSLLRGSENTGELFF. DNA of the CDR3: TGTGCCAGCAGCTTGCTTCGTGGCTCCGAGAACACCGGGGAGCTGTTTTTT.

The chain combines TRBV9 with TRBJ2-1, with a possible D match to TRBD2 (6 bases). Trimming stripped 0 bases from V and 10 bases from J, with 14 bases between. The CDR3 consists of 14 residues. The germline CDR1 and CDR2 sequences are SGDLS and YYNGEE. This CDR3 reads CASSVVAPAGEQFF. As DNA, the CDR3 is TGTGCCAGCAGCGTAGTGGCTCCTGCGGGGGAGCAGTTCTTC.